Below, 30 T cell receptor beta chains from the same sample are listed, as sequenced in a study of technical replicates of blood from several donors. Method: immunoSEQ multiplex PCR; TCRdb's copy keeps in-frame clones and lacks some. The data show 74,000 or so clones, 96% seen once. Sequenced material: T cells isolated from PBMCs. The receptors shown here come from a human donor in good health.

In nucleotides, the CDR3 is TGTGCCATCACCAAGACAGGTCTAATGAACGAGCAGTACTTC. It specifies CAITKTGLMNEQYF. The V gene is TRBV10-3, the J gene TRBJ2-7; D might be TRBD1 (6 bases). Trimming left V 7 bases short and J 5 bases short, with 18 bases between. This CDR3 region has 14 residues. Germline V gives CDR1 ENHRY, CDR2 SYGVKD.

The CDR3 sequence is CASSPSPSGVNEKLFF. As DNA, the CDR3 is TGTGCCAGCTCACCTAGCCCATCAGGGGTTAATGAAAAACTGTTTTTT. This chain connects TRBV18 to TRBJ1-4, with a weak D call TRBD1 (6 bases). V lost 3 bases and J lost 4, with 15 bases in between. The V gene's germline CDR1 is KGHSH and CDR2 LQKENI. CDR3 length: 16 residues.

The CDR3 nucleotides are TGTGCCAGCAGCCCCGGCGGGAGGTCCCAAGAGACCCAGTACTTC. It translates to CASSPGGRSQETQYF. The chain employs TRBV5-4 and TRBJ2-5; TRBD2 matches 8 bases. The trim removed 4 bases at V and 1 base at J, leaving 6 bases unmatched. Germline lookup yields CDR1 SGHNT and CDR2 YYREEE (reference sequence). The CDR3 sequence is 15 residues long.

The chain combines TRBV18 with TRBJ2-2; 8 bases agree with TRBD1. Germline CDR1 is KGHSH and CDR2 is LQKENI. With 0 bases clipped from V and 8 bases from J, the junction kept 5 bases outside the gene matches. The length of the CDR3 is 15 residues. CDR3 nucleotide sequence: TGTGCCAGCTCACCACCGGTCAGGGGGCCAGGGGAGCTGTTTTTT. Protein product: CASSPPVRGPGELFF.

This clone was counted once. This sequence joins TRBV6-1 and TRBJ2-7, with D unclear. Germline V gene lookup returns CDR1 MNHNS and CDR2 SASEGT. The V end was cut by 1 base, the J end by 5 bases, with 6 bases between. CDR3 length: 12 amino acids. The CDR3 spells CASSEGAHEQYF. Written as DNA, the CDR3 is TGTGCCAGCAGTGAAGGGGCTCACGAGCAGTACTTC.

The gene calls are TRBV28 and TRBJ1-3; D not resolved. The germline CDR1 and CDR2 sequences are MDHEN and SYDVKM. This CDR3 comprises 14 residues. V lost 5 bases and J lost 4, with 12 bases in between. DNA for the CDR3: TGTGCCAGCAGTCTCGTATATTCCGGAAACACCATATATTTT. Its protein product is CASSLVYSGNTIYF.

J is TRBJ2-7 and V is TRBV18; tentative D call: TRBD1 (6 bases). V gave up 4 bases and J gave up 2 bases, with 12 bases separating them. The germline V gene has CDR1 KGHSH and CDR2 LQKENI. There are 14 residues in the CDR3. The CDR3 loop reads CASSQEDSAYEQYF. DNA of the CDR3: TGTGCCAGCTCACAGGAGGACAGCGCCTACGAGCAGTACTTC.

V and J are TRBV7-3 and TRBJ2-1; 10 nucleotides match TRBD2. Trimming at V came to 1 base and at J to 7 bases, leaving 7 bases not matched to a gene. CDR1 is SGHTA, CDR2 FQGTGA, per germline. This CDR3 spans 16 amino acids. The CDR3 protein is CASSLMPAGGGNEQFF. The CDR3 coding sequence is TGTGCCAGCAGCTTAATGCCAGCGGGAGGGGGAAATGAGCAGTTCTTC.

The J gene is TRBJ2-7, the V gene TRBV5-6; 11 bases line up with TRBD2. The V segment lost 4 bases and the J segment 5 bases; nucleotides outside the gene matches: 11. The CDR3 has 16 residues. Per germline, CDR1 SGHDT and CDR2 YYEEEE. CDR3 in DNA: TGTGCCAGCAGCCAAACAACTAGCGGGAGATCTCACGAGCAGTACTTC. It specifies CASSQTTSGRSHEQYF.

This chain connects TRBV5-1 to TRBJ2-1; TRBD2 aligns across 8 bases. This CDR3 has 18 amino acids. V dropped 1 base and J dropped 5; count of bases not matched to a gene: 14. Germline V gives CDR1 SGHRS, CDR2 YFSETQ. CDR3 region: CASSLKDSGRGRNNEQFF. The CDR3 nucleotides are TGCGCCAGCAGCTTGAAAGACAGCGGGAGAGGTAGGAACAATGAGCAGTTCTTC. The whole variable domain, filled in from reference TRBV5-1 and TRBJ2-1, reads KAGVTQTPRYLIKTRGQQVTLSCSPISGHRSVSWYQQTPGQGLQFLFEYFSETQRNKGNFPGRFSGRQFSNSRSEMNVSTLELGDSALYLCASSLKDSGRGRNNEQFFGPGTRLTVL.

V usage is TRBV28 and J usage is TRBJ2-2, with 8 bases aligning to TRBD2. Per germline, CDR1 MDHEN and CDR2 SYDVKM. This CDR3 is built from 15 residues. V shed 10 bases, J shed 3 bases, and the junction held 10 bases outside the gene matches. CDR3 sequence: CANSRGGIDTGELFF. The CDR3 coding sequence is TGTGCCAACTCCCGGGGGGGAATCGACACCGGGGAGCTGTTTTTT.

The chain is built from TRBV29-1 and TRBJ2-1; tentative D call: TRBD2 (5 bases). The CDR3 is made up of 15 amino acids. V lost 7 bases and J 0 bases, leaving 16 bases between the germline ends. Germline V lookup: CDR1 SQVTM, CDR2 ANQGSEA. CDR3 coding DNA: TGCAGCGCAACAGCGGATCCTAGCTCCTACAATGAGCAGTTCTTC. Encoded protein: CSATADPSSYNEQFF.

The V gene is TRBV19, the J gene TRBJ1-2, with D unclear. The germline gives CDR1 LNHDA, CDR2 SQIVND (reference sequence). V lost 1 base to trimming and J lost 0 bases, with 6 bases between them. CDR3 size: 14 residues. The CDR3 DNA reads TGTGCCAGTAGTATAGGGCAGACTAACTATGGCTACACCTTC. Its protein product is CASSIGQTNYGYTF. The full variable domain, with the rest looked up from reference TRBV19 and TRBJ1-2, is DGGITQSPKYLFRKEGQNVTLSCEQNLNHDAMYWYRQDPGQGLRLIYYSQIVNDFQKGDIAEGYSVSREKKESFPLTVTSAQKNPTAFYLCASSIGQTNYGYTFGSGTRLTVV.

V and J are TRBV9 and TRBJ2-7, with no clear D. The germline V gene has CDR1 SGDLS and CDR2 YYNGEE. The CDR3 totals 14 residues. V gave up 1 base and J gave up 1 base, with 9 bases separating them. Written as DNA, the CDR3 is TGTGCCAGCAGCGTACACGGCGGTTCCTACGAGCAGTACTTC. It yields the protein CASSVHGGSYEQYF.

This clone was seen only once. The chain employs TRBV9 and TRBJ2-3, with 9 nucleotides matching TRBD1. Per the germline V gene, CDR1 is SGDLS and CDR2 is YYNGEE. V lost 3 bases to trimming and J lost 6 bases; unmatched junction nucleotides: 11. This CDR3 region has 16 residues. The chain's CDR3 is CASSERTGESWDTQYF. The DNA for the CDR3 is TGTGCCAGCAGCGAAAGGACAGGGGAGAGTTGGGATACGCAGTATTTT.

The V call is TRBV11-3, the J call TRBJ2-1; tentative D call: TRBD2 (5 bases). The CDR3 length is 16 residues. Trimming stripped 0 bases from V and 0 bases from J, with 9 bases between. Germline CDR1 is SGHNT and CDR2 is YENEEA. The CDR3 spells CASSLDSDYSYNEQFF. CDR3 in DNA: TGTGCCAGCAGCTTAGATTCAGACTACTCCTACAATGAGCAGTTCTTC. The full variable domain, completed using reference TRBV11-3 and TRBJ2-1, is EAGVVQSPRYKIIEKKQPVAFWCNPISGHNTLYWYLQNLGQGPELLIRYENEEAVDDSQLPKDRFSAERLKGVDSTLKIQPAELGDSAVYLCASSLDSDYSYNEQFFGPGTRLTVL.

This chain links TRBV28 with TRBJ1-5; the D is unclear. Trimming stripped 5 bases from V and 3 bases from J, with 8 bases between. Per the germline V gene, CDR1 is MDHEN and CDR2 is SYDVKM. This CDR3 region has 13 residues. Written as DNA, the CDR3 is TGTGCCAGCAGTCGGGAATTCAATCAGCCCCAGCATTTT. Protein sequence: CASSREFNQPQHF.

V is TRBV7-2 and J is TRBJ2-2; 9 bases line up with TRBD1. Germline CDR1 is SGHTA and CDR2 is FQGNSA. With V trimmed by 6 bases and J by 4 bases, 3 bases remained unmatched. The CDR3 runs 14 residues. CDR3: CASRGTGSTGELFF. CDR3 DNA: TGTGCCAGCAGGGGGACAGGGTCCACCGGGGAGCTGTTTTTT.

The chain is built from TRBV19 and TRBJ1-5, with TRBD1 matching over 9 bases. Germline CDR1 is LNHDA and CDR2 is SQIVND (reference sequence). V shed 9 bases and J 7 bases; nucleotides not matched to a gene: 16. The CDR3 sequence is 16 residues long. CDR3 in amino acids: CASRPPGQGLLQPQHF. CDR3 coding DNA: TGTGCCAGCCGCCCCCCGGGACAGGGTCTATTACAGCCCCAGCATTTT.

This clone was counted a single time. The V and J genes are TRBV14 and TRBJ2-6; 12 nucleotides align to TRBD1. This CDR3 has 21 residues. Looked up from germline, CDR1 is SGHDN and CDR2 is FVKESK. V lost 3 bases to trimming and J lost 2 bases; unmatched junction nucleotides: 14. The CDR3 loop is CASSHLTGTGGILAGANVLTF. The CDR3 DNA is TGTGCCAGCAGCCACCTTACCGGGACAGGGGGCATTCTGGCTGGGGCCAACGTCCTGACTTTC.

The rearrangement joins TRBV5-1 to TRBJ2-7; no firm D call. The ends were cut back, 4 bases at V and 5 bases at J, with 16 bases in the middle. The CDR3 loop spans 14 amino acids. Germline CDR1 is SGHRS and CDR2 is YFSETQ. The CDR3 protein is CASSHSPLKDEQYF. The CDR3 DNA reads TGCGCCAGCAGCCATAGCCCTTTGAAGGACGAGCAGTACTTC.

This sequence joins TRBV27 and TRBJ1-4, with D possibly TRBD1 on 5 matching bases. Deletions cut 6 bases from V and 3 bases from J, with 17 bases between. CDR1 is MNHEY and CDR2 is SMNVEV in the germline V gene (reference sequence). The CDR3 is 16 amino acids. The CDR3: CASRFSAGLSNEKLFF. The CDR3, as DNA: TGTGCCAGCAGATTCAGTGCGGGACTCTCTAATGAAAAACTGTTTTTT.

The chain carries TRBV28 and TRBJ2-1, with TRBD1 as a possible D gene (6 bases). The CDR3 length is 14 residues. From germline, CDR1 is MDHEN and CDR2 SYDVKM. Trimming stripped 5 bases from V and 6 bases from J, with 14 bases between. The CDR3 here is CASSPSLGGNEQFF. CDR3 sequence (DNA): TGTGCCAGCAGTCCCTCCCTAGGGGGCAATGAGCAGTTCTTC.

The CDR3 loop is CASSDHGNTEAFF. The DNA for the CDR3 is TGTGCCAGCAGTGATCACGGGAACACTGAAGCTTTCTTT. The J gene is TRBJ1-1, the V gene TRBV6-4; no firm D call. The length of the CDR3 is 13 residues. V was trimmed by 3 bases and J by 1 base, leaving 6 bases between them. Germline V lookup: CDR1 MRHNA, CDR2 SNTAGT.

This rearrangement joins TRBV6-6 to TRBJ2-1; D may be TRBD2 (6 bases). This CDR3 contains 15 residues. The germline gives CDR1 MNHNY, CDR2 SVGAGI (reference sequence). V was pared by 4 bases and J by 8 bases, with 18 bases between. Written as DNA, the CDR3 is TGTGCCAGCAGTTTAGTAGCGGCTGTGGGGGATGAGCAGTTCTTC. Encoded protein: CASSLVAAVGDEQFF.

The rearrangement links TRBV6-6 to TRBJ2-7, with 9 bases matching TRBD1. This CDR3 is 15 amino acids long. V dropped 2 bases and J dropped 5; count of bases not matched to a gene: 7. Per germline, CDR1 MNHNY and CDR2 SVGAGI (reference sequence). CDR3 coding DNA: TGTGCCAGCAGTTACGGGGGACAGGGAGCCCACGAGCAGTACTTC. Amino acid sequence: CASSYGGQGAHEQYF.

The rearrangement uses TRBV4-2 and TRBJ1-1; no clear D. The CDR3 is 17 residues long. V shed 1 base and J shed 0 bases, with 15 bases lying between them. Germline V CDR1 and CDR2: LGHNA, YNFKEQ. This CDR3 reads CASSQVQVPRVNTEAFF. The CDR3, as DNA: TGTGCCAGCAGCCAAGTTCAGGTCCCGAGGGTGAACACTGAAGCTTTCTTT.

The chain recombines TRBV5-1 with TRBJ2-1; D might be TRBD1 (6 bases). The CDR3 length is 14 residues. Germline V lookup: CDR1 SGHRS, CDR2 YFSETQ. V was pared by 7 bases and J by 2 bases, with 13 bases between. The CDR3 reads CASLGGAAYNEQFF. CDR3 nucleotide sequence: TGCGCCAGCCTTGGGGGCGCGGCCTACAATGAGCAGTTCTTC.

CDR3 protein: CASSGQGHGYTF. The CDR3 nucleotides read TGTGCCAGCAGCGGACAGGGGCATGGCTACACCTTC. The chain recombines TRBV7-9 with TRBJ1-2; 9 bases fit TRBD1. CDR1 and CDR2 (germline): SEHNR, FQNEAQ (reference sequence). The CDR3 consists of 12 residues. Unmatched junction bases numbered 1, after V lost 5 bases and J lost 6 bases.

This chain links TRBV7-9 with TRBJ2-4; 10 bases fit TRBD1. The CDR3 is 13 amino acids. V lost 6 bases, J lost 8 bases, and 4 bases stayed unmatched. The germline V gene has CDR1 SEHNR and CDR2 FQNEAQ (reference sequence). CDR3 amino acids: CASSRTGGDIQYF. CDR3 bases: TGTGCCAGCAGTCGGACAGGGGGGGACATTCAGTACTTC. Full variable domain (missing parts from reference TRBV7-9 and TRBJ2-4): DTGVSQNPRHKITKRGQNVTFRCDPISEHNRLYWYRQTLGQGPEFLTYFQNEAQLEKSRLLSDRFSAERPKGSFSTLEIQRTEQGDSAMYLCASSRTGGDIQYFGAGTRLSVL.